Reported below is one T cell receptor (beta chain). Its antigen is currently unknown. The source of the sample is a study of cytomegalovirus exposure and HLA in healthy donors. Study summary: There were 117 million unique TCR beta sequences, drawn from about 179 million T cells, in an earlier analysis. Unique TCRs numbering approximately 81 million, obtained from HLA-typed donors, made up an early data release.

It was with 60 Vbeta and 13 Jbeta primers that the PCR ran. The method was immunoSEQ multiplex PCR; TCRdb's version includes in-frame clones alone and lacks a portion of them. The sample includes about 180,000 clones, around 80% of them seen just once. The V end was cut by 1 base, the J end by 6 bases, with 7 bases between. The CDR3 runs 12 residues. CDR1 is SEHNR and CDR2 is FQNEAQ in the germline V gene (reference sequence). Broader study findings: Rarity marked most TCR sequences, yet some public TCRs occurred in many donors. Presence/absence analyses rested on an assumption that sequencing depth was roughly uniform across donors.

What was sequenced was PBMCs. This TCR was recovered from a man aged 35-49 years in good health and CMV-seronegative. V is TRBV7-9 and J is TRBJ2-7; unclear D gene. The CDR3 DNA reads TGTGCCAGCAGCTTAGAGATGAGCGAGCAGTACTTC. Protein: CASSLEMSEQYF.